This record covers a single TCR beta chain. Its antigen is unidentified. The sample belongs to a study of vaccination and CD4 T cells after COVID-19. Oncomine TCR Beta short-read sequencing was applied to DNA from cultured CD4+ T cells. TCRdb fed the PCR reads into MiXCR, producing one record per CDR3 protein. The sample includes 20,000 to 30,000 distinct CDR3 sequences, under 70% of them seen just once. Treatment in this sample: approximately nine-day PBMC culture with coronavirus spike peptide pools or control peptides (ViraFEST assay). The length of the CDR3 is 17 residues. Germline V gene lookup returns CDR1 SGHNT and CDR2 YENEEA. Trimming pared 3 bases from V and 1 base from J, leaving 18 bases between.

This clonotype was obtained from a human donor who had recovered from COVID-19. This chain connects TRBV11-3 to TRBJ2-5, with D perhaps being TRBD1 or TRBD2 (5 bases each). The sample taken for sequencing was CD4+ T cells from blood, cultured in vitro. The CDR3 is CASSLGVGELGQETQYF. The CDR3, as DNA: TGTGCCAGCAGCTTGGGGGTGGGGGAGCTCGGCCAAGAGACCCAGTACTTC.